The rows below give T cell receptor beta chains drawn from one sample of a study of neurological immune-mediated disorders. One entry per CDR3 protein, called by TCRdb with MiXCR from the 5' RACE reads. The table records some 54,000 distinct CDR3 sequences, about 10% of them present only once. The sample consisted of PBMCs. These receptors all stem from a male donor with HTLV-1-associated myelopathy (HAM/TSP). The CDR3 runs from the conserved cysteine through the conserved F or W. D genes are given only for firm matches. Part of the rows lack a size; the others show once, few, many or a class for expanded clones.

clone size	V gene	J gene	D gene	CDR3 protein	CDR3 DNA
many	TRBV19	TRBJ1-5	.	CASRNQPQHF	TGTGCCAGTAGGAATCAGCCCCAGCATTTT
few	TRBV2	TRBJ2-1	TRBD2	CASSSRLADPPDEQFF	TGTGCCAGCAGTTCTCGACTAGCGGACCCCCCGGATGAGCAGTTCTTC
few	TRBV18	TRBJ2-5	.	CASSPQGDGGGTETQYF	TGTGCCAGCTCACCACAAGGGGACGGAGGGGGGACAGAGACCCAGTACTTC
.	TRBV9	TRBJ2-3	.	CASSYHAGPTHTQYF	TGTGCCAGCAGCTATCACGCAGGACCCACTCATACGCAGTATTTT
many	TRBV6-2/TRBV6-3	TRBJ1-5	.	CASSRSVSNQPQHF	TGTGCCAGCAGTCGCTCAGTTAGCAATCAGCCCCAGCATTTT
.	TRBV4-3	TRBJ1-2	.	CASSQEAQEGSGYTF	TGCGCCAGCAGCCAAGAGGCCCAAGAGGGCTCTGGCTACACCTTC
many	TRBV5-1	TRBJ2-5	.	CASSSIGRREETQYF	TGCGCCAGCAGTTCGATCGGACGCAGGGAAGAGACCCAGTACTTC
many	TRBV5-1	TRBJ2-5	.	CASSLVGPETQYF	TGCGCCAGCAGCTTGGTCGGCCCAGAGACCCAGTACTTC
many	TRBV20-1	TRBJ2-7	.	CSAGRGPNYEQYF	TGCAGTGCTGGCAGGGGCCCCAACTACGAGCAGTACTTC
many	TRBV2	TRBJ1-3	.	CASSERGTAGNTIYF	TGTGCCAGCAGTGAAAGGGGGACGGCAGGAAACACCATATATTTT
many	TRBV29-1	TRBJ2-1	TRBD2	CSARSASGGPPYNEQFF	TGCAGCGCCCGAAGCGCTAGCGGGGGGCCCCCCTACAATGAGCAGTTCTTC
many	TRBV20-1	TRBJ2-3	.	CSARDWTDTQYF	TGCAGTGCTAGAGATTGGACAGATACGCAGTATTTT
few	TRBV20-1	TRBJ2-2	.	CSAHPGVNTGELFF	TGCAGTGCCCATCCAGGGGTAAACACCGGGGAGCTGTTTTTT
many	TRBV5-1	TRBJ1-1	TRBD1	CASSSGTGDTEAFF	TGCGCCAGCAGCTCAGGGACAGGAGACACTGAAGCTTTCTTT
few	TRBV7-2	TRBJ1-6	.	CASSWTGTRGDSPLHF	TGTGCCAGCAGCTGGACCGGGACGCGGGGCGATTCACCCCTCCACTTT
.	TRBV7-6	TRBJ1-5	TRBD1	CASSYGQGANQPQHF	TGTGCCAGCAGCTATGGACAGGGAGCCAATCAGCCCCAGCATTTT
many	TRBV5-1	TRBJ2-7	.	CASSLGSSGAGLF	TGCGCCAGCAGCCTTGGGTCCTCGGGGGCTGGCCTTTTC
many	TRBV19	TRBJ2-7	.	CASSIARTYEQYF	TGTGCCAGTAGTATAGCGAGGACCTACGAGCAGTACTTC
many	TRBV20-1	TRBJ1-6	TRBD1	CSVPRQGGNSPLHF	TGCAGTGTCCCTCGTCAGGGGGGCAATTCACCCCTCCACTTT
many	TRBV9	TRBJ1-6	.	CASSASGGLNSPLHF	TGTGCCAGCAGCGCTTCCGGGGGGCTCAATTCACCCCTCCACTTT
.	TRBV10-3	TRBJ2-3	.	CAISESRGTGTDTQYF	TGTGCCATCAGTGAGTCGAGAGGGACGGGCACAGATACGCAGTATTTT
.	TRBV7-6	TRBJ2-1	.	CASSLGPGEQFF	TGTGCCAGCAGCTTAGGTCCTGGTGAGCAGTTCTTC
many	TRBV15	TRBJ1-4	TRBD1	CATSSRTGGEKLFF	TGTGCCACCAGCAGCCGGACAGGGGGTGAAAAACTGTTTTTT
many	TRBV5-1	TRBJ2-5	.	CASSLAGDWETQYF	TGCGCCAGCAGCTTGGCGGGGGATTGGGAGACCCAGTACTTC
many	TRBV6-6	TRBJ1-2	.	CASTEGTLGYTF	TGTGCCAGCACCGAAGGGACACTTGGCTACACCTTC
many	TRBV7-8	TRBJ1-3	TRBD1	CASSWTGGSGNTIYF	TGTGCCAGCAGCTGGACAGGGGGCAGCGGAAACACCATATATTTT
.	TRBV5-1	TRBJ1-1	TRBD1	CASSYGQDMNTEAFF	TGCGCCAGCAGCTACGGACAGGACATGAACACTGAAGCTTTCTTT
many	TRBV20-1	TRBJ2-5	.	CSGRRGGETQYF	TGCAGTGGCCGCAGGGGCGGGGAGACCCAGTACTTC
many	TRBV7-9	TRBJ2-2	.	CASSATAGLWELFF	TGTGCCAGCAGCGCTACTGCAGGGCTTTGGGAGCTGTTTTTT
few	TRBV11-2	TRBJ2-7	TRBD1	CASSFPGGPYEQYF	TGTGCCAGCAGCTTCCCAGGGGGCCCCTACGAGCAGTACTTC
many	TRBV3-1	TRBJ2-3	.	CASSQTRWGSDTDTQYF	TGTGCCAGCAGCCAGACTCGGTGGGGTAGCGACACAGATACGCAGTATTTT
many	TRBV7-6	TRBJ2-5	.	CASSLDLGQQETQYF	TGTGCCAGCAGCCTCGACTTGGGCCAGCAAGAGACCCAGTACTTC
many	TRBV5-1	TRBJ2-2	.	CASSLDGPNTGELFF	TGCGCCAGCAGCTTGGACGGGCCGAACACCGGGGAGCTGTTTTTT
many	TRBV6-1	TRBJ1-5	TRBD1	CASSASGQNNQPQHF	TGTGCCAGCAGTGCCTCGGGACAGAATAATCAGCCCCAGCATTTT
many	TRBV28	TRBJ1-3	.	CASSPPDGRDTIYF	TGTGCCAGCAGTCCCCCGGACGGGCGGGACACCATATATTTT
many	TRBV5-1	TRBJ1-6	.	CASSPDGNSPLHF	TGCGCCAGCAGCCCGGACGGGAATTCACCCCTCCACTTT
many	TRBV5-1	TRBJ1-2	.	CASSLGRGLVYGYTF	TGCGCCAGCAGCTTGGGTCGGGGGCTCGTCTATGGCTACACCTTC
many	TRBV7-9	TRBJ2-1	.	CASSLVGNEQFF	TGTGCCAGCAGCTTAGTGGGTAACGAGCAGTTCTTC
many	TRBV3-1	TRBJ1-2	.	CASSQDPVVDYGYTF	TGTGCCAGCAGCCAAGATCCCGTGGTGGATTATGGCTACACCTTC
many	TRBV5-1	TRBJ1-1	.	CASSPRDGNTEAFF	TGCGCCAGCAGCCCCCGGGACGGAAACACTGAAGCTTTCTTT
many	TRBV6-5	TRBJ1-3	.	CASSYVAAGNTIYF	TGTGCCAGCAGTTATGTGGCAGCTGGAAACACCATATATTTT